This TCR beta chain comes out of a study of T cells in Graves' hyperthyroidism and ophthalmopathy. Overall study results and limits: Most thyroid-expanded clonotypes above 0.001 were also found in blood.

Amplified regions were TCR beta CDR3 sequences from RNA transcripts. During a first-round RT-PCR of the TCR CDR3, the HTBI primer set was used. TCRdb re-analysed the multiplex PCR reads in MiXCR, keeping a single row per CDR3 protein. The repertoire includes about 690,000 distinct CDR3 sequences, 15% to 20% of them detected once, and 15% to 17% sits in the top ten. The germline gives CDR1 SQVTM, CDR2 ANQGSEA. The CDR3 length is 14 residues. J was trimmed by 6 bases and V by 1 base; bases with no gene match: 4. This clonotype was counted many times. Its antigen is unidentified. On the basis of clinical symptoms, serum thyroxine and TRAb, thyroid ultrasound and orbital computed tomography, diagnoses were made.

This chain joins TRBV29-1 and TRBJ2-1, with TRBD2 matching 9 bases. This TCR derives from a man aged 45-65 years with Graves' hyperthyroidism. The sample consisted of blood. DNA for the CDR3: TGCAGCGTTGAAGGTAGCGGGAGTCCCAATGAGCAGTTCTTC. Protein product: CSVEGSGSPNEQFF.